The clone carrying this T cell receptor (beta chain) has a handful of counts. Its antigen is still unknown. Trimming pared 0 bases from V and 4 bases from J, leaving 13 bases between. The germline V gene has CDR1 SGHRS and CDR2 YFSETQ. The CDR3 runs to 16 residues. 5'RACE primed at constant segments yielded TCR alpha and TCR beta cDNA libraries bearing sample barcodes and UMIs. TCRdb recomputed calls from the 5' RACE reads with MiXCR, one row per CDR3 protein. Among roughly 560,000 distinct CDR3 sequences listed, roughly 22% were seen once. This record comes from a study of T-cell memory formation after mild COVID-19. Broader study findings: Contracting clones, day 15 to 85, had balanced CD4/CD8, and later expanders favored CD4+. CD4+ contracting clones lay mainly in CM and EM, CD8+ ones in EMRA. The appearance of some responding clones in pre-infection memory suggested that cross-reactive memory joined.

V and J are TRBV5-1 and TRBJ2-2; D perhaps matches TRBD2 (6 bases). The sequence came from an adult woman who had mild COVID-19 (a few samples of this study predate the infection). Cell type and time point are not known. Sequenced: PBMCs or a T cell subset sorted from them (not recorded which). The CDR3 bases are TGCGCCAGCAGCTTGGTTGTGTTGGGGGGCACCGGGGAGCTGTTTTTT. This sequence encodes CASSLVVLGGTGELFF. The variable domain in full, completed from reference TRBV5-1 and TRBJ2-2, reads KAGVTQTPRYLIKTRGQQVTLSCSPISGHRSVSWYQQTPGQGLQFLFEYFSETQRNKGNFPGRFSGRQFSNSRSEMNVSTLELGDSALYLCASSLVVLGGTGELFFGEGSRLTVL.